The source of this TCR beta chain is a study of CD8 T cells in Susac syndrome. CDR1 SEHNR and CDR2 FQNEAQ come from the germline V gene (reference sequence). The CDR3 is made up of 14 amino acids. With 5 bases removed from V and 0 bases from J, the gap between germline ends came to 11 bases. Blood CD8+ and CD4+ T cells underwent high-throughput TCR beta sequencing. TEMRA cells were FACS-enriched, and CD8+ and CD4+ T cells were isolated negatively. An input of about 0.5 to 1 ug of RNA was subjected to reverse transcription using random hexamers. TCRdb called the immunoSEQ multiplex PCR reads again in MiXCR, with one record for every CDR3 protein. The sample comprises 250,000 to 300,000 distinct CDR3 sequences, about nine tenths of which are singletons, and more than 0.15% rests with the top ten.

This chain connects TRBV7-9 to TRBJ2-7; possibly TRBD1 or TRBD2 for D (5 bases each). Sample: CD8+ T cells from PBMCs. The source is a human donor with multiple sclerosis. CDR3 bases: TGTGCCAGCAGCCGGGACGCCAGCTCCTACGAGCAGTACTTC. Translating it yields CASSRDASSYEQYF.